This passage covers 17 T cell receptor beta chains from one sample sequenced in a study of spatial heterogeneity in lung cancer. Time point described: sample taken at primary tumor resection. In TCRdb, the 5' RACE reads were re-called with MiXCR into one record per CDR3 protein. The sample consists of roughly 79,000 distinct CDR3 sequences, roughly 8% of them appearing once. The sample here was PBMCs, taken at surgery. The receptors stem from a male donor with early-stage non-small cell lung cancer.

This clonotype occurred a few times. V is TRBV4-1 and J is TRBJ2-1, with 14 bases that match TRBD2. The CDR3 consists of 16 residues. V trimming: 4 bases; J trimming: 3 bases; junction bases outside the gene matches: 2. Germline V gene data show CDR1 as MGHRA and CDR2 as YSYEKL. The CDR3 is CASSPGTSGGYNEQFF. The CDR3, as DNA: TGCGCCAGCAGCCCAGGGACTAGCGGGGGCTACAATGAGCAGTTCTTC.

The V call is TRBV11-2, the J call TRBJ2-5; D is possibly TRBD2 (5 bases). CDR1 and CDR2 from the germline V gene are SGHAT and FQNNGV. Trimming took off 7 bases at V and 1 base at J, with 19 bases between the two ends. The CDR3 has 16 residues. DNA of the CDR3: TGTGCCAGCAAGCTCGGTACTAGAAGCGCCCAAGAGACCCAGTACTTC. Translation gives CASKLGTRSAQETQYF.

This clonotype was found many times. The chain recombines TRBV12-3 or TRBV12-4 with TRBJ2-5; TRBD2 matches at 9 bases. The CDR3 runs to 14 residues. The ends lost 5 bases at V and 5 bases at J; junction bases unmatched: 6. The CDR3 protein is CASSPGLAMETQYF. CDR3 bases: TGTGCCAGCAGTCCGGGACTAGCAATGGAGACCCAGTACTTC.

This clonotype was observed at least ten times. The rearrangement joins TRBV19 to TRBJ2-1, with D possibly matching TRBD1 (6 bases). Per the germline V gene, CDR1 is LNHDA and CDR2 is SQIVND (reference sequence). The CDR3 has 14 residues. The V gene lost 5 bases and the J gene lost 4 bases, with 12 bases spanning the gap. CDR3 sequence (DNA): TGTGCCAGTAGTCTCCGGACAGATTACAATGAGCAGTTCTTC. It translates to CASSLRTDYNEQFF.

DNA for the CDR3: TGCAGCGTTGAAGGGAAATCCAGCGGTCGGAACACCGGGGAGCTGTTTTTT. It yields the protein CSVEGKSSGRNTGELFF. The chain uses TRBV29-1 and TRBJ2-2, with D perhaps TRBD2 (5 bases). This CDR3 has 17 residues. The V end lost 1 base, the J end lost 1 base, and 16 bases lay between the germline ends. The germline CDR1 and CDR2 sequences are SQVTM and ANQGSEA.

A few counts support this clonotype. The chain joins TRBV12-3 or TRBV12-4 to TRBJ2-1; either TRBD1 or TRBD2 may supply D (5 bases each). V gave up 7 bases and J gave up 6 bases, with 13 bases separating them. The CDR3 is 13 residues long. Here the CDR3 DNA reads TGTGCCAGCACCCTTAGAGGGGTCAATGAGCAGTTCTTC. This gives the protein CASTLRGVNEQFF.

This clonotype was counted at least ten times. The CDR3 reads CASRRSPPDEQFF. The CDR3 DNA sequence: TGTGCCAGCAGACGAAGTCCCCCAGATGAGCAGTTCTTC. The gene calls are TRBV7-9 and TRBJ2-1; D is undetermined. Per germline, CDR1 SEHNR and CDR2 FQNEAQ (reference sequence). The CDR3 runs to 13 residues. V lost 6 bases and J lost 8, with 14 bases in between.

The chain employs TRBV20-1 and TRBJ2-7; the match to TRBD2 covers 11 bases. The ends lost 6 bases at V and 5 bases at J; junction bases unmatched: 6. Germline CDR1 reads DFQATT; CDR2 reads SNEGSKA (reference sequence). This CDR3 region has 13 residues. The CDR3 DNA reads as TGCAGTGCCGAGAGGGGACTAGCGGACGAGCAGTACTTC. Residues: CSAERGLADEQYF.

The table lists this clonotype with many counts. The chain employs TRBV7-9 and TRBJ1-4; no clear D. Trimming removed 2 bases from V and 13 bases from J, with 17 bases in between. Germline values: CDR1 SEHNR, CDR2 FQNEAQ (reference sequence). The CDR3 sequence is 14 residues long. The CDR3 is CASSLSGRHHRLFF. CDR3 sequence (DNA): TGTGCCAGCAGCTTATCTGGCAGACACCACCGACTGTTTTTT.

This clonotype was found many times. J is TRBJ2-2 and V is TRBV3-1; 12 positions agree with TRBD2. The germline CDR1 and CDR2 sequences are LGHDT and YNNKEL (reference sequence). The V and J ends lost 0 bases and 6 bases, in that order; junction bases with no gene match: 5. There are 17 residues in the CDR3. The CDR3 loop is CASSQDWLAGGSGELFF. The CDR3 DNA reads TGTGCCAGCAGCCAAGACTGGCTAGCGGGAGGGTCCGGGGAGCTGTTTTTT.

A single count supports this clonotype. This chain connects TRBV5-1 to TRBJ2-5, with a possible D match to TRBD2 (6 bases). The CDR3 has 11 amino acids. V was trimmed by 7 bases and J by 3 bases, leaving 7 bases between them. The V gene's germline CDR1 is SGHRS and CDR2 YFSETQ. Here the CDR3 DNA reads TGCGCCAGCCGGAGGGAAGAGACCCAGTACTTC. Translation gives CASRREETQYF.

Many counts were recorded for this clonotype. The V and J genes are TRBV7-2 and TRBJ1-1; D unresolved. Trimming took off 7 bases at V and 1 base at J, with 10 bases between the two ends. Per the germline V gene, CDR1 is SGHTA and CDR2 is FQGNSA. The CDR3 runs 13 residues. CDR3 coding DNA: TGTGCCAGCACCATTAAACAGAACACTGAAGCTTTCTTT. Encoded protein: CASTIKQNTEAFF.

This clonotype was seen repeatedly, ten times or more. The V gene is TRBV2, the J gene TRBJ2-3; no firm D call. Between the trimmed V and J ends, which lost 2 bases and 5 bases, there was a span of 2 bases. Germline V gene data show CDR1 as SNHLY and CDR2 as FYNNEI. This CDR3 comprises 11 residues. The CDR3 region has the DNA TGTGCCAGCAGTGAATTAGATACGCAGTATTTT. This translates into CASSELDTQYF.

This clonotype was observed many times. The V and J genes are TRBV9 and TRBJ2-7; D gene ambiguous. Per germline, CDR1 SGDLS and CDR2 YYNGEE. V gave up 8 bases and J gave up 0 bases, with 12 bases separating them. CDR3 length: 13 amino acids. CDR3 protein: CASSYGPSYEQYF. DNA for the CDR3: TGTGCCAGTTCGTACGGGCCCTCCTACGAGCAGTACTTC.

This clonotype was detected only a few times. The chain recombines TRBV29-1 with TRBJ2-7; 8 bases are a match to TRBD2. This CDR3 region has 15 residues. Trimming at V came to 4 bases and at J to 1 base, leaving 9 bases not matched to a gene. The germline V gene has CDR1 SQVTM and CDR2 ANQGSEA. This CDR3 is CSVAGGDASSYEQYF. Written as DNA, the CDR3 is TGCAGCGTTGCGGGGGGGGACGCCTCATCCTACGAGCAGTACTTC.

There are many counts of this clonotype. This rearrangement joins TRBV7-2 to TRBJ1-1; D uncertain. Germline V gene data show CDR1 as SGHTA and CDR2 as FQGNSA. V was trimmed by 0 bases and J by 2 bases, leaving 7 bases between them. This CDR3 spans 14 amino acids. In nucleotides, the CDR3 is TGTGCCAGCAGCTTAGCGAGAGGAAACACTGAAGCTTTCTTT. As protein: CASSLARGNTEAFF.

Details on this clonotype: A much larger clone differs by one base, so this may be a read error. This chain joins TRBV27 and TRBJ1-1; a weak D match, TRBD1 (6 bases). Looked up from germline, CDR1 is MNHEY and CDR2 is SMNVEV (reference sequence). The length of the CDR3 is 17 residues. This chain's CDR3 is CVSSSSQLLEQGGEAFF. DNA for the CDR3: TGTGTCAGCAGTTCATCGCAGTTACTTGAACAGGGCGGTGAAGCTTTCTTT.